This T cell receptor (beta chain) comes out of a study of Graves' ophthalmopathy and Graves' hyperthyroidism. Background on the study: There was a collection of peripheral blood at initial diagnosis, before any treatment.

V lost 4 bases, J lost 1 base, and 13 bases lay in between. CDR3 size: 15 residues. Only newly diagnosed hyperthyroidism patients aged 18 to 65, with under 2 months' duration, were enrolled. TCR beta CDR3 regions were amplified from RNA transcripts. HTBI-primed first-round RT-PCR preceded second-round multiplex PCR. TCRdb reprocessed the multiplex PCR reads with MiXCR, giving one entry per CDR3 protein. Among about 620,000 distinct CDR3 sequences listed, about a fifth were seen once. The specimen sequenced was peripheral blood. The TCR sequence derives from a woman younger than 35 with stable Graves' hyperthyroidism. Some clones in this sample may be carry-over from other donors' samples. V gene TRBV12-3 or TRBV12-4 combines with J gene TRBJ1-1; no reliable D call. The CDR3 DNA reads as TGTGCCAGCAGTTCCCTCGTGGGCAGGAACACTGAAGCTTTCTTT. This translates into CASSSLVGRNTEAFF.